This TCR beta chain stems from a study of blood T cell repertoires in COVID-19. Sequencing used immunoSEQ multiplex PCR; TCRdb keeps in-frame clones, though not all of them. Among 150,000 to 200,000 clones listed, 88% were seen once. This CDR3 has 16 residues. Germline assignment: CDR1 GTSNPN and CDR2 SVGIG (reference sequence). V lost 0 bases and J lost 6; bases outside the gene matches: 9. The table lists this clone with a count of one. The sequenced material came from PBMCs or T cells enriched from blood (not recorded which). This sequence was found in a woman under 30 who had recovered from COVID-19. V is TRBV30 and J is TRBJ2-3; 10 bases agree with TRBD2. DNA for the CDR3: TGTGCCTGGAGTGTAGATGGAGCGGGAGGGCTGGATACGCAGTATTTT. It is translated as CAWSVDGAGGLDTQYF.